One sample yielded the 15 T cell receptor beta chains listed below, sequenced in a study of regulatory T cells in long-lasting Graves disease. HTBI primers from iRepertoire and Arm-PCR of CDR3 regions yielded the TCR beta libraries. Via MiXCR, TCRdb re-called the multiplex PCR reads, giving one row per CDR3 protein. Among 400,000 to 500,000 distinct CDR3 sequences listed, under 25% were seen once. Time point given: persistent/refractory GD, antithyroid drugs over 5 years with positive TRAb. PBMC RNA served as the TCR library source. The sequencing used peripheral blood mononuclear cells (PBMCs), collected when the disease was refractory, from a patient treated with antithyroid drugs. The origin of the receptors is a female donor with Graves disease.

This clonotype was observed many times. The chain combines TRBV6-2 or TRBV6-3 with TRBJ1-2, with D possibly being TRBD1 (6 bases). This CDR3 contains 14 residues. V lost 2 bases and J 4 bases, leaving 11 bases between the germline ends. Germline lookup yields CDR1 MNHEY and CDR2 SVGEGT. The CDR3 DNA sequence: TGTGCCAGCAGTTACAGGACAGTCACCTATGGCTACACCTTC. Protein sequence: CASSYRTVTYGYTF.

This clonotype was seen at least ten times. The gene calls are TRBV28 and TRBJ2-2, with TRBD1 identical over 11 bases. Germline-derived CDR1 and CDR2 are MDHEN and SYDVKM. The CDR3 sequence is 15 residues long. The trim removed 7 bases at V and 7 bases at J, leaving 8 bases unmatched. CDR3 DNA sequence: TGTGCCAGCACCTCGGACAGGGGGCTTGACGGGGAGCTGTTTTTT. Translation: CASTSDRGLDGELFF. The variable domain in full, completed from reference TRBV28 and TRBJ2-2, reads DVKVTQSSRYLVKRTGEKVFLECVQDMDHENMFWYRQDPGLGLRLIYFSYDVKMKEKGDIPEGYSVSREKKERFSLILESASTNQTSMYLCASTSDRGLDGELFFGEGSRLTVL.

V is TRBV18 and J is TRBJ1-1; the D is unclear. CDR1 is KGHSH and CDR2 is LQKENI in the germline V gene. Trimming removed 1 base at V and 0 bases at J, with 9 bases between. The CDR3 extends over 15 amino acids. The CDR3 DNA follows: TGTGCCAGCTCACCACTTGACGACCTGAACACTGAAGCTTTCTTT. This sequence encodes CASSPLDDLNTEAFF.

In regard to this clonotype: The junction shows a germline mismatch at one end, possibly a read error. The chain joins TRBV6-5 to TRBJ1-6, with D uncertain. Germline V CDR1 and CDR2: MNHEY, SVGAGI. The CDR3 contains 13 residues. The CDR3 DNA follows: TGTGCCTGCAGTTCGCGCATGGGGTCACCCCTCCACTTT. This gives the protein CACSSRMGSPLHF.

This clonotype was seen repeatedly, ten times or more. V usage is TRBV12-3 or TRBV12-4 and J usage is TRBJ1-4; 11 nucleotides match TRBD1. This CDR3 has 15 amino acids. V trimming: 6 bases; J trimming: 8 bases; junction bases outside the gene matches: 8. CDR3 in amino acids: CASSKPGTGGEKLFF. As DNA, the CDR3 is TGTGCCAGCAGCAAACCCGGGACAGGGGGGGAAAAACTGTTTTTT.

Many counts were recorded for this clonotype. This sequence joins TRBV12-5 and TRBJ2-5; D is uncertain. The CDR3 length is 11 residues. Germline values: CDR1 LGHNT, CDR2 FRNRAP. Deletions cut 4 bases from V and 5 bases from J, with 5 bases between. The CDR3 bases are TGTGCTAGTGGTTGGATGGAGACCCAGTACTTC. This codes for CASGWMETQYF.

This clonotype was detected many times. J is TRBJ1-5 and V is TRBV6-1; tentatively, D is TRBD1 (5 bases). Germline CDR1 MNHNS, CDR2 SASEGT. This CDR3 has 15 amino acids. V was pared by 5 bases and J by 2 bases, with 13 bases between. CDR3 bases: TGTGCCAGCAGTCGCCAGATGGGGGGCAATCAGCCCCAGCATTTT. It is translated as CASSRQMGGNQPQHF.

This clonotype occurred many times. The chain has TRBV28 and TRBJ1-2; no reliable D call. This CDR3 comprises 13 residues. Germline V CDR1 and CDR2: MDHEN, SYDVKM. Trimming shortened V by 8 bases and J by 3 bases, and 13 bases separated the two germline ends. The CDR3 nucleotides are TGTGCCAGCGGAGAGGGTTCGTACTATGGCTACACCTTC. This sequence encodes CASGEGSYYGYTF.

The chain links TRBV7-9 to TRBJ2-2; 12 nucleotides align to TRBD1. Germline V lookup: CDR1 SEHNR, CDR2 FQNEAQ (reference sequence). With 11 bases clipped from V and 3 bases from J, the junction kept 10 bases outside the gene matches. CDR3 length: 16 residues. CDR3 DNA sequence: TGTGCCGGCGGGGACAGGGGGCACCTCGACACCGGGGAGCTGTTTTTT. This codes for CAGGDRGHLDTGELFF.

This clonotype was counted ten times or more. The chain uses TRBV15 and TRBJ1-4; D not certain. The CDR3 covers 15 residues. V was shortened by 1 base and J by 3 bases, with 9 bases between the two germline ends. Germline assignment: CDR1 LNHNV and CDR2 YYDKDF (reference sequence). The CDR3 loop reads CATSRVAGPNEKLFF. Here the CDR3 DNA reads TGTGCCACCAGCAGAGTTGCCGGCCCTAATGAAAAACTGTTTTTT.

This clonotype has a handful of counts. The chain is built from TRBV5-6 and TRBJ2-1; D is unresolved. The germline gives CDR1 SGHDT, CDR2 YYEEEE. The V end lost 3 bases, the J end lost 8 bases, and 6 bases lay between the germline ends. CDR3 size: 11 residues. The CDR3 here is CASSYTDEQFF. The CDR3 DNA reads TGTGCCAGCAGCTACACCGATGAGCAGTTCTTC.

This clonotype was counted many times. The rearrangement joins TRBV7-9 to TRBJ1-2; 7 bases fit TRBD1. The CDR3 is made up of 14 amino acids. CDR1 is SEHNR, CDR2 FQNEAQ, per germline (reference sequence). V shed 2 bases, J shed 3 bases, and the junction held 3 bases outside the gene matches. The CDR3 region is CASSLTGTDYGYTF. The CDR3 nucleotides read TGTGCCAGCAGCTTAACCGGGACAGACTATGGCTACACCTTC.

The gene calls are TRBV5-1 and TRBJ1-2, with TRBD1 identical over 8 bases. Trimming at V came to 4 bases and at J to 4 bases, leaving 9 bases not matched to a gene. CDR1 and CDR2 (germline): SGHRS, YFSETQ. This CDR3 is 15 amino acids long. This CDR3 is CASSPGQGPFYGYTF. The DNA of the CDR3 is TGCGCCAGCAGCCCCGGACAGGGTCCCTTCTATGGCTACACCTTC.

This clonotype was seen only a few times. V and J are TRBV5-1 and TRBJ1-5; weak D call: TRBD1 (6 bases). CDR1 is SGHRS, CDR2 YFSETQ, per germline. V lost 6 bases to trimming and J lost 5 bases, with 18 bases between them. The CDR3 sequence is 15 residues long. The CDR3 here is CASTKIPGDYQPQHF. In nucleotides, the CDR3 is TGCGCCAGCACCAAAATCCCAGGGGATTATCAGCCCCAGCATTTT.

The chain recombines TRBV9 with TRBJ1-1; D possibly corresponds to TRBD1 (6 bases). This CDR3 is 14 amino acids long. V was pared by 3 bases and J by 0 bases, with 9 bases between. CDR1 SGDLS and CDR2 YYNGEE come from the germline V gene. The DNA of the CDR3 is TGTGCCAGCAGCGCCCGGACAGTGAACACTGAAGCTTTCTTT. Residues: CASSARTVNTEAFF.